One T cell receptor (beta chain) is described in this entry. This record comes from a study of control samples from healthy donors and cancer patients. The V and J ends lost 5 bases and 5 bases, in that order; junction bases with no gene match: 8. The CDR3 loop spans 15 amino acids. Germline CDR1 and CDR2: SGHNT and YENEEA. TCRdb keeps only in-frame clones here, not all; method: immunoSEQ multiplex PCR. The sample records more than 95,000 clones, about four fifths being singletons. The V gene is TRBV11-3, the J gene TRBJ2-1; 8 bases are shared with TRBD1. The receptor was isolated from a woman aged 45 to 65 in good health. Sequences were obtained from blood. The chain's CDR3 is CASSRQGIRNNEQFF. The CDR3 nucleotides are TGTGCCAGCAGCCGACAGGGGATACGGAACAATGAGCAGTTCTTC.